The 10 T cell receptor beta chains below come from one sample, sequenced in a study of graft-versus-host responses after intestinal transplantation. Each mixed lymphocyte reaction held about 200,000 CFSE-labeled responders and about 200,000 irradiated violet-dye-labeled stimulators. Sequenced by immunoSEQ multiplex PCR; TCRdb stores in-frame clones only, minus some. The data hold roughly 15,000 clones, with approximately 40% observed a single time. The source material was alloreactive CD8+ T cells from a mixed lymphocyte reaction culture, sampled before intestinal transplant. Subset: CFSE-low proliferating T cells sorted from roughly 6-day pre-transplant mixed lymphocyte reaction (GvH or HvG direction). The receptor set was obtained from a human patient who received an intestinal transplant.

This clone was counted only a few times. The V gene is TRBV7-9, the J gene TRBJ2-3; D perhaps matches TRBD2 (6 bases). With 5 bases removed from V and 2 bases from J, the gap between germline ends came to 17 bases. The CDR3 totals 16 residues. The germline V gene encodes CDR1 SEHNR and CDR2 FQNEAQ (reference sequence). The CDR3 DNA sequence: TGTGCCAGCAGCCCGGGGGACTTCCTTTCCACAGATACGCAGTATTTT. Amino acid sequence: CASSPGDFLSTDTQYF.

This clone was recorded a few times. The rearrangement joins TRBV6-5 to TRBJ1-1; tentatively, D is TRBD1 (5 bases). This CDR3 has 15 residues. Deletions cut 2 bases from V and 1 base from J, with 11 bases between. Germline V gene sequence: CDR1 MNHEY, CDR2 SVGAGI. As DNA, the CDR3 is TGTGCCAGCAGTTACGTGGCAGGGACGAACACTGAAGCTTTCTTT. Translation: CASSYVAGTNTEAFF.

Sample share makes this clone medium-sized. The CDR3 spells CASSLDGDYEQYF. The CDR3 nucleotides are TGTGCCAGCAGCTTGGATGGGGACTACGAGCAGTACTTC. This chain links TRBV5-4 with TRBJ2-7; D call uncertain. Trimming removed 0 bases from V and 3 bases from J, with 7 bases in between. This CDR3 spans 13 amino acids. Germline CDR1 is SGHNT and CDR2 is YYREEE (reference sequence).

This clone showed up just once. CDR3 DNA sequence: TGTGCCAGCAGCGTAGCTCTTGCGGATGACACCGGGGAGCTGTTTTTT. This gives the protein CASSVALADDTGELFF. V and J are TRBV9 and TRBJ2-2, with no clear D. CDR3 length equals 16 residues. With 0 bases removed from V and 3 bases from J, the gap between germline ends came to 12 bases. CDR1 is SGDLS, CDR2 YYNGEE, per germline.

By share, this clone ranks as medium-sized. The rearrangement links TRBV27 to TRBJ1-2; D is possibly TRBD1 (5 bases). This CDR3 is built from 14 residues. V was trimmed by 6 bases and J by 2 bases, leaving 13 bases between them. Germline V gene lookup returns CDR1 MNHEY and CDR2 SMNVEV (reference sequence). In DNA, the CDR3 is TGTGCCAGCAGAAACGGACATCTCAACTATGGCTACACCTTC. Translation gives CASRNGHLNYGYTF.

The rearrangement uses TRBV2 and TRBJ2-7; possible D gene TRBD2, 7 bases. Trimming pared 8 bases from V and 2 bases from J, leaving 19 bases between. The CDR3 is 15 residues long. Germline V gene sequence: CDR1 SNHLY, CDR2 FYNNEI. CDR3 DNA: TGTGCCAGCGAGGGGAGGGGGGACGGCCCCTACGAGCAGTACTTC. As protein: CASEGRGDGPYEQYF.

A few counts support this clone. The V call is TRBV7-9, the J call TRBJ1-1; maybe TRBD1 (5 bases). Germline V gives CDR1 SEHNR, CDR2 FQNEAQ (reference sequence). This CDR3 has 14 residues. Trimming pared 1 base from V and 1 base from J, leaving 7 bases between. CDR3 sequence reads: CASSLGQGNTEAFF. CDR3 DNA sequence: TGTGCCAGCAGCTTAGGGCAGGGGAACACTGAAGCTTTCTTT.

This chain links TRBV9 with TRBJ1-2; D ambiguous. V was cut by 0 bases and J by 0 bases, with 15 bases left in between. Germline V gene sequence: CDR1 SGDLS, CDR2 YYNGEE. The CDR3 has 17 amino acids. CDR3 bases: TGTGCCAGCAGCGTAGGGGAGGCGGGGAGTACTAACTATGGCTACACCTTC. The encoded protein is CASSVGEAGSTNYGYTF.

This clone has a handful of counts. The gene calls are TRBV19 and TRBJ2-1; 8 nucleotides align to TRBD2. V was clipped by 0 bases and J by 3 bases; unmatched bases: 4. The germline V gene has CDR1 LNHDA and CDR2 SQIVND (reference sequence). This CDR3 has 16 amino acids. The CDR3 reads CASSIDLGLDYNEQFF. DNA for the CDR3: TGTGCCAGTAGTATAGATCTGGGACTAGACTACAATGAGCAGTTCTTC.

By share of the sample, this clone is medium-sized (0.01 to 0.1%). V is TRBV5-6 and J is TRBJ1-1, with TRBD1 matching over 8 bases. This CDR3 comprises 14 residues. The V and J ends lost 7 bases and 3 bases, in that order; junction bases with no gene match: 8. Germline V lookup: CDR1 SGHDT, CDR2 YYEEEE. DNA for the CDR3: TGTGCCAGCCACGTGGGACAGGCATACACTGAAGCTTTCTTT. Translating gives CASHVGQAYTEAFF.